This T cell receptor (beta chain) was captured by sequencing in a study of early T cells in non-severe SARS-CoV-2 infection. With V trimmed by 4 bases and J by 2 bases, 2 bases remained unmatched. This CDR3 has 14 residues. CDR1 is ENHRY and CDR2 is SYGVKD in the germline V gene. The protocol attached unique molecular identifiers to individual cDNA molecules. Each CDR3 protein is one row after TCRdb ran MiXCR on the 5' RACE reads. The sample contains over 95,000 distinct CDR3 sequences, around 17% of which appear only once. The sample taken for sequencing was whole blood. V is TRBV10-3 and J is TRBJ2-3; 8 bases map to TRBD2. The source of this sequence is an adult who was a healthcare worker with PCR-confirmed SARS-CoV-2 infection or an uninfected control (not recorded which). CDR3 nucleotides: TGTGCCATCAGTGCGGGGGGGGTCACAGATACGCAGTATTTT. Translated: CAISAGGVTDTQYF.